Here is one T cell receptor beta chain with its context. As yet, its antigen is unknown. The sequenced cases were selected for having the highest brain T cell transcript signatures. Before surgery, patients took at least one anti-epileptic drug. Using immunoSEQ multiplex PCR, the repertoire was profiled, and TCRdb retains in-frame clones only, with some absent. This table holds approximately 41,000 clones, around 90% found once. This specimen belongs to a study of brain T cells in children with intractable seizures. The germline CDR1 and CDR2 sequences are MNHEY and SMNVEV (reference sequence). The CDR3 spans 15 residues. V was shortened by 8 bases and J by 4 bases, with 20 bases between the two germline ends. The study's findings and limits: HCMV serostatus was not known, and viral specificity came from CDR3 similarity only. Pre- and post-surgery blood differed in depth, so pre-surgery absences may be undersampling.

The sample here was peripheral blood, taken at surgery. The TCR was taken from a girl aged 2-9 years with tuberous sclerosis and intractable seizures. The chain couples TRBV27 to TRBJ1-2, with D possibly being TRBD1 (6 bases). DNA for the CDR3: TGTGCCAGCTCACCTAACAGGGTCGGCTCCTATGGCTACACCTTC. It encodes CASSPNRVGSYGYTF.